This is a list of T cell receptor beta chains from one sample in a study of shared clonotypes between healthy human individuals. This table comes from immunoSEQ multiplex PCR, and its TCRdb copy is limited to in-frame clones, with some not included. The data contain over a million clones, around 97% of them singletons. The sequenced sample consisted of naive CD4+ T cells sorted from blood. All receptors come from a man aged 25 to 40 in good health. Both conserved end residues are part of each CDR3. D genes are given only for firm matches. Where a row states a size, it is once, few, many or the class of an expanded clone; other rows omit it.

DNA: TGCGCCAGCAGCTCGAAATTCGGCCCAGTCTACAATGAGCAGTTCTTC
CDR3: CASSSKFGPVYNEQFF
size: -
V: TRBV5-1
J: TRBJ2-1
D: -

DNA: TGCGCCAGCAGCCCTGGAGCGTCGGACTATGGCTACACCTTC
CDR3: CASSPGASDYGYTF
size: -
V: TRBV5-1
J: TRBJ1-2
D: -

DNA: TGTGCCAGCAGTGTCCGGAGGGCGGGCTATGGCTACACCTTC
CDR3: CASSVRRAGYGYTF
size: -
V: TRBV6-1
J: TRBJ1-2
D: -

DNA: TGTGCCAGCAGCCAAGTGCAGGGAGGCAATGAGCAGTTCTTC
CDR3: CASSQVQGGNEQFF
size: once
V: TRBV4-2
J: TRBJ2-1
D: -

DNA: TGCAGTGCTGATAGTACCTACGAGCAGTACTTC
CDR3: CSADSTYEQYF
size: -
V: TRBV20-1
J: TRBJ2-7
D: -

DNA: TGTGCCAGTAGTTCAGGGGGCGGTACCGGGGAGCTGTTTTTT
CDR3: CASSSGGGTGELFF
size: -
V: TRBV19
J: TRBJ2-2
D: TRBD1

DNA: TGTGCCATAACTTGGACAGCCGATAGCAATCAGCCCCAGCATTTT
CDR3: CAITWTADSNQPQHF
size: -
V: TRBV9
J: TRBJ1-5
D: -

DNA: TGTGCCAGCAGCGTAGGGTTCTTAAATACGCAGTATTTT
CDR3: CASSVGFLNTQYF
size: -
V: TRBV7-3
J: TRBJ2-3
D: -

DNA: TGTGCCAGCAGTTTGGGGGGGTTGAAAACCTACGAGCAGTACTTC
CDR3: CASSLGGLKTYEQYF
size: -
V: TRBV28
J: TRBJ2-7
D: TRBD2

DNA: TGTGCCAGCAGTGCACTAGCGGGGGTCTACGAGCAGTACTTC
CDR3: CASSALAGVYEQYF
size: -
V: TRBV6-1
J: TRBJ2-7
D: TRBD2

DNA: TGTGCCAGCCGGACAGTTTACAATGAGCAGTTCTTC
CDR3: CASRTVYNEQFF
size: -
V: TRBV7-2
J: TRBJ2-1
D: -

DNA: TGTGCCAGCAGCTTGCCCTACGAGCAGTACTTC
CDR3: CASSLPYEQYF
size: -
V: TRBV5-8
J: TRBJ2-7
D: -

DNA: TGCGCCAGCAGGGAACAGGGGGCAAGGTACGAGCAGTACTTC
CDR3: CASREQGARYEQYF
size: -
V: TRBV5-1
J: TRBJ2-7
D: TRBD1

DNA: TGTGCCAGCAGAACAGGGATATGGACTCAGCCCCAGCATTTT
CDR3: CASRTGIWTQPQHF
size: -
V: TRBV6-1
J: TRBJ1-5
D: -

DNA: TGTGCCAGCAGCCTCGAACCGAACACCGGGGAGCTGTTTTTT
CDR3: CASSLEPNTGELFF
size: -
V: TRBV5-4
J: TRBJ2-2
D: -

DNA: TGTGCCAGCTCATCTGCGGACAGGGTTAGCGGGAGCACCATATATTTT
CDR3: CASSSADRVSGSTIYF
size: once
V: TRBV18
J: TRBJ1-3
D: TRBD1

DNA: TGTGCCAGCAGTGGGATCTACGAGCAGTACTTC
CDR3: CASSGIYEQYF
size: -
V: TRBV6-5
J: TRBJ2-7
D: -

DNA: TGCGCCAGCAGCCCCGCCGGGACCTTTGGCAATCAGCCCCAGCATTTT
CDR3: CASSPAGTFGNQPQHF
size: -
V: TRBV5-1
J: TRBJ1-5
D: -

DNA: TGTGCCAGTAGTATGCTAGCGGGAGGTAGGTCCTACGAGCAGTACTTC
CDR3: CASSMLAGGRSYEQYF
size: -
V: TRBV19
J: TRBJ2-7
D: TRBD2

DNA: TGCGCCAGCACCACTCGACAGGGATCTAACACTGAAGCTTTCTTT
CDR3: CASTTRQGSNTEAFF
size: -
V: TRBV5-1
J: TRBJ1-1
D: TRBD1

DNA: TGTGCCAGCAGACTTAACGGACTAGCGGTCACCGGGGAGCTGTTTTTT
CDR3: CASRLNGLAVTGELFF
size: -
V: TRBV27
J: TRBJ2-2
D: TRBD2

DNA: TGTGCCAGCAGTCCAAGGGGTGGTGTGGCAAACACCGGGGAGCTGTTTTTT
CDR3: CASSPRGGVANTGELFF
size: -
V: TRBV28
J: TRBJ2-2
D: -

DNA: TGCGCCAGCAGCTTTACCCCACTAGCCTACAATGAGCAGTTCTTC
CDR3: CASSFTPLAYNEQFF
size: -
V: TRBV5-1
J: TRBJ2-1
D: -

DNA: TGTGCCAGCAGCCCCAGGGGGGCCTACGAGCAGTACTTC
CDR3: CASSPRGAYEQYF
size: -
V: TRBV5-4
J: TRBJ2-7
D: -

DNA: TGTGCCAGCTTAAGGAACTACGAGCAGTACTTC
CDR3: CASLRNYEQYF
size: -
V: TRBV28
J: TRBJ2-7
D: -

DNA: TGTGCCAGCAGTTCTAATTTGGGCAATCAGCCCCAGCATTTT
CDR3: CASSSNLGNQPQHF
size: -
V: TRBV28
J: TRBJ1-5
D: -

DNA: TGTGCCAGCAGTGAATCCGCGGCAGGGGGGGATACGCAGTATTTT
CDR3: CASSESAAGGDTQYF
size: -
V: TRBV25-1
J: TRBJ2-3
D: -

DNA: TGTGCCAGCTCACCAAGGGAGGCTCAAGGCATTCAGTACTTC
CDR3: CASSPREAQGIQYF
size: -
V: TRBV18
J: TRBJ2-4
D: -

DNA: TGTGCCAGCACCGACCTGGGGTACGTTAGGGACTATGGCTACACCTTC
CDR3: CASTDLGYVRDYGYTF
size: -
V: TRBV2
J: TRBJ1-2
D: -

DNA: TGCAGCGTTGTATGGGGCGCGAGAGAGACCCAGTACTTC
CDR3: CSVVWGARETQYF
size: -
V: TRBV29-1
J: TRBJ2-5
D: -

DNA: TGTGCCAGCAGTGAAGCATTACTTCACGGGGCGACCCAGTACTTC
CDR3: CASSEALLHGATQYF
size: -
V: TRBV6-1
J: TRBJ2-5
D: -

DNA: TGTGCCAGCAGCCGGGACCTAAGGATGTACGAGCAGTACTTC
CDR3: CASSRDLRMYEQYF
size: -
V: TRBV9
J: TRBJ2-7
D: -

DNA: TGTGCCAGCAGCCAATCGCGTATAGGGGCGATAAATCAGCCCCAGCATTTT
CDR3: CASSQSRIGAINQPQHF
size: -
V: TRBV16
J: TRBJ1-5
D: -

DNA: TGTGCCAGCAGCGTAGCAGGCGGGTCCTATGGCTACACCTTC
CDR3: CASSVAGGSYGYTF
size: -
V: TRBV9
J: TRBJ1-2
D: -

DNA: TGTGCCAGCAGCCCCGCCTTCCAATCCTACGAGCAGTACTTC
CDR3: CASSPAFQSYEQYF
size: -
V: TRBV11-2
J: TRBJ2-7
D: -

DNA: TGTGCCAGCAGGCGACAGCTTTCCTCCTCCTACGAGCAGTACTTC
CDR3: CASRRQLSSSYEQYF
size: -
V: TRBV6-5
J: TRBJ2-7
D: -

DNA: TGTGCCAGCTCACCGACTAGCGGGAGGGGTAATGAGCAGTTCTTC
CDR3: CASSPTSGRGNEQFF
size: -
V: TRBV18
J: TRBJ2-1
D: TRBD2

DNA: TGTGCCAGCAGATCGGACGGGAGCTCCTACGAGCAGTACTTC
CDR3: CASRSDGSSYEQYF
size: -
V: TRBV6-4
J: TRBJ2-7
D: -

DNA: TGTGCCAGCAATTTCAGGGTAGGGACTGAAGCTTTCTTT
CDR3: CASNFRVGTEAFF
size: -
V: TRBV2
J: TRBJ1-1
D: -

DNA: TGTGCCATCAGTGAGAAAGGGACTCTTCTACCTTATGGCTACACCTTC
CDR3: CAISEKGTLLPYGYTF
size: -
V: TRBV10-3
J: TRBJ1-2
D: -

DNA: TGTGCCAGCAGCCCCCACCCCCCGGGGGGCCCAAAAGCACGGGGCTACACCTTC
CDR3: CASSPHPPGGPKARGYTF
size: -
V: TRBV7-6
J: TRBJ1-2
D: -

DNA: TGTGCCAGCAGCCCCTCCGGGACTACAAAGACCAATGAGCAGTTCTTC
CDR3: CASSPSGTTKTNEQFF
size: -
V: TRBV11-3
J: TRBJ2-1
D: TRBD2

DNA: TGTGCCAGCTCACCTACAGGGGGGAACACTGAAGCTTTCTTT
CDR3: CASSPTGGNTEAFF
size: -
V: TRBV18
J: TRBJ1-1
D: TRBD1

DNA: TGCGCCAGCAGCTTGGGGTGGACTAGCGACAATGAGCAGTTCTTC
CDR3: CASSLGWTSDNEQFF
size: -
V: TRBV5-1
J: TRBJ2-1
D: TRBD2

DNA: TGTGCCAGCAGCCCTTGGGAAGGGGTGGAGACCCAGTACTTC
CDR3: CASSPWEGVETQYF
size: -
V: TRBV7-9
J: TRBJ2-5
D: -

DNA: TGTGCCAGAAGCTTAAAGACAGACTCGAACACCGGGGAGCTGTTTTTT
CDR3: CARSLKTDSNTGELFF
size: -
V: TRBV5-3
J: TRBJ2-2
D: -

DNA: TGTGCCAGCAGTCGGGGGCCAGAGACCCAGTACTTC
CDR3: CASSRGPETQYF
size: -
V: TRBV6-5
J: TRBJ2-5
D: -

DNA: TGTGCCAGCAGCTACACAGGGGCCGGTTTTATGAGCAATCAGCCCCAGCATTTT
CDR3: CASSYTGAGFMSNQPQHF
size: once
V: TRBV5-6
J: TRBJ1-5
D: TRBD1

DNA: TGTGCCAGTTCCCAGACAGGGACCAATGAGCAGTTCTTC
CDR3: CASSQTGTNEQFF
size: -
V: TRBV19
J: TRBJ2-1
D: TRBD1

DNA: TGTGCCAGTAGTATAGAGACAGGAGGACGCAATCAGCCCCAGCATTTT
CDR3: CASSIETGGRNQPQHF
size: -
V: TRBV19
J: TRBJ1-5
D: -

DNA: TGTGCCAGCAGCACCCGGGACAGGAGAGAGACCCAGTACTTC
CDR3: CASSTRDRRETQYF
size: -
V: TRBV5-4
J: TRBJ2-5
D: TRBD1

DNA: TGTGCCAGCAGCGGAGAGCGGGGGAGCTCCTACAATGAGCAGTTCTTC
CDR3: CASSGERGSSYNEQFF
size: -
V: TRBV9
J: TRBJ2-1
D: TRBD2

DNA: TGCAGCACTCAAAGAGATACGCAGTATTTT
CDR3: CSTQRDTQYF
size: -
V: TRBV29-1
J: TRBJ2-3
D: -

DNA: TGCGCCAGCAGCCAGACAGGGTCCACAGATACGCAGTATTTT
CDR3: CASSQTGSTDTQYF
size: -
V: TRBV5-1
J: TRBJ2-3
D: TRBD1